This T cell receptor (beta chain) was found in a study of blood T cell repertoires in COVID-19. On the study more broadly: Acute and convalescent COVID-19 specimens originated in the United States, Italy and Spain.

In the original workflow: For nucleated cells, counts were estimated from reference gene primer amplification. Data came from immunoSEQ multiplex PCR; TCRdb stores just in-frame clones and leaves some out. V and J calls and clone size follow that table, whereas D and trimming were derived from the DNA. The table includes tens of thousands of clones, around 85% detected once. Per germline, CDR1 SGHRS and CDR2 YFSETQ. The CDR3 is made up of 14 amino acids. Trimming at V came to 4 bases and at J to 4 bases, leaving 4 bases not matched to a gene. This receptor was identified in a man between 65 and 85 years old with acute or convalescent COVID-19. Sequencing was done on a sample of peripheral blood. The genes are TRBV5-1 and TRBJ1-4; 7 bases match TRBD1. CDR3 sequence reads: CASSQTGINEKLFF. The DNA of the CDR3 is TGCGCCAGCAGCCAGACAGGGATTAATGAAAAACTGTTTTTT.